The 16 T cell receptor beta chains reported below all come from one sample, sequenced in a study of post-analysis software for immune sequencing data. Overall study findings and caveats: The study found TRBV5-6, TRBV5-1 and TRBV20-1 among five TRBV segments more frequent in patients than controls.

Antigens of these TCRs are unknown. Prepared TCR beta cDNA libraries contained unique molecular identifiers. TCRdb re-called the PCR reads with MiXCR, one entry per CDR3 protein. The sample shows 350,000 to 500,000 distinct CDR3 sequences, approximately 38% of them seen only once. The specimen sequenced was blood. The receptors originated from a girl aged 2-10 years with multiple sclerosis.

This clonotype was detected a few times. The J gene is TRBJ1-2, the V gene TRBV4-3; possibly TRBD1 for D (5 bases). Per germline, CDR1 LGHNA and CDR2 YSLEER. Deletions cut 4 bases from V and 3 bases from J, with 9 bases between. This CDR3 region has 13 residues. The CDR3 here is CASSLRDDYGYTF. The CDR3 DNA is TGCGCCAGCAGCCTCAGGGACGACTATGGCTACACCTTC.

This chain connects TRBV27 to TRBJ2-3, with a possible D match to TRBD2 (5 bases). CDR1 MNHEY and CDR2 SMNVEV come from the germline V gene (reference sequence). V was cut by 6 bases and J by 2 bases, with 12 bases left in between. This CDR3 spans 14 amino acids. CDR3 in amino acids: CASSRDYDTDTQYF. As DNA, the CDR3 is TGTGCCAGCAGCCGAGACTACGACACAGATACGCAGTATTTT.

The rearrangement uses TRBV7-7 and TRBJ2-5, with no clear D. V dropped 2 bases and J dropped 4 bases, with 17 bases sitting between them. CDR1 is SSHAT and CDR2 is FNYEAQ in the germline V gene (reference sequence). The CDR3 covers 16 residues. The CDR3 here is CASSLSLGRHRETQYF. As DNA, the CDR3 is TGTGCCAGCAGCTTATCCCTAGGACGGCACCGAGAGACCCAGTACTTC.

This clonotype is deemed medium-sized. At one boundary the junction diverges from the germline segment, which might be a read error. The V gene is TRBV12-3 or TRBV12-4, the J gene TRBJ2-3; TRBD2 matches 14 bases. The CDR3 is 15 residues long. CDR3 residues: CASSLTSGRGDTQYF. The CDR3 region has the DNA TGCGCCAGCAGCTTGACTAGCGGGAGGGGGGATACGCAGTATTTT.

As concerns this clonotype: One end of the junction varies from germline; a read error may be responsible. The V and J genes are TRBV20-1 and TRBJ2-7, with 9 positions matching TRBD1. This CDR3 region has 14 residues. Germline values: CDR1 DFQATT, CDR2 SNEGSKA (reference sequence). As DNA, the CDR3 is TGCAGTGCTAGAACGGGACAGGGAGCCTACGGGCAGTACTTC. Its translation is CSARTGQGAYGQYF.

The CDR3 sequence is CASSFRSGQAYEQYF. CDR3 sequence (DNA): TGTGCCAGCAGTTTCCGCTCGGGACAGGCCTACGAGCAGTACTTC. The rearrangement joins TRBV28 to TRBJ2-7, with 8 bases fitting TRBD1. Germline V CDR1 and CDR2: MDHEN, SYDVKM. The CDR3 extends over 15 amino acids. With 3 bases clipped from V and 2 bases from J, the junction kept 6 bases outside the gene matches.

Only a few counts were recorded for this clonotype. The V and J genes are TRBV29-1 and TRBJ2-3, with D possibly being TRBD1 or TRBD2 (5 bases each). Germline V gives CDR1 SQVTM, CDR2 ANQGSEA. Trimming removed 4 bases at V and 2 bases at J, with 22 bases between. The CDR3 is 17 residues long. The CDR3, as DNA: TGCAGCGTTGTTCACAAGGGTTTCGGGGCATACACAGATACGCAGTATTTT. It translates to CSVVHKGFGAYTDTQYF.

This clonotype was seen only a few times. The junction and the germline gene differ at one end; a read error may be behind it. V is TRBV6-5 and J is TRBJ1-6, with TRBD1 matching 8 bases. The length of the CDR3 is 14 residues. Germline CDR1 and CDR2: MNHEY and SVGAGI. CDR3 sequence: CASSYLDRVSALHF. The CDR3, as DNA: TGTGCCAGCAGTTACTTGGACAGGGTTTCAGCCCTCCACTTT.

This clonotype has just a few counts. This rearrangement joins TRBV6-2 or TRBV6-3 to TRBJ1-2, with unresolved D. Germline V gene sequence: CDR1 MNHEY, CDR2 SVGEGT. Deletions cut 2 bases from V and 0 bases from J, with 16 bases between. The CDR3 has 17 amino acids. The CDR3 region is CASSYGIRTATNYGYTF. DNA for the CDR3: TGTGCCAGCAGTTACGGTATCAGGACCGCTACTAACTATGGCTACACCTTC.

The chain's CDR3 is CASSLVRQRQPQHF. The CDR3 DNA reads TGTGCCAGCAGCTTAGTGAGACAGAGGCAGCCCCAGCATTTT. V usage is TRBV6-2 or TRBV6-3 and J usage is TRBJ1-5; maybe TRBD1 (5 bases). CDR1 and CDR2 from the germline V gene are MNHEY and SVGEGT. Trimming cost V 6 bases and J 7 bases, with 16 bases left between them. The CDR3 spans 14 residues.

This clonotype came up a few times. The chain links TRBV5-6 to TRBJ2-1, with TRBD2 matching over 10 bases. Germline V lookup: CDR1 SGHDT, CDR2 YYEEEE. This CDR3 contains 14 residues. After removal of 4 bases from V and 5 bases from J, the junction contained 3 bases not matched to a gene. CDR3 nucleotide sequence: TGTGCCAGCAGCACGGGACTAGCGAACAATGAGCAGTTCTTC. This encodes CASSTGLANNEQFF.

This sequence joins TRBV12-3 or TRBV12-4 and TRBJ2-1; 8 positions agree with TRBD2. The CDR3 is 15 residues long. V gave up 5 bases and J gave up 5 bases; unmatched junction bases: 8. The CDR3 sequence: CASSPRLARHNEQFF. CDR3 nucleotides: TGTGCCAGCAGTCCCCGACTAGCGAGGCACAATGAGCAGTTCTTC.

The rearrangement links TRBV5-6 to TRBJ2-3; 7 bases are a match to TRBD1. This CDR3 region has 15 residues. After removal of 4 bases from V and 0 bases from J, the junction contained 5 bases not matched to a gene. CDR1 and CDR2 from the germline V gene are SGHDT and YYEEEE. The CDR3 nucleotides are TGTGCCAGCAGCCCGACAGGGCGAAGCACAGATACGCAGTATTTT. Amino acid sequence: CASSPTGRSTDTQYF.

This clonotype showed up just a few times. CDR3 DNA: TGTGCCACCAGCAGGTCACCGACTAGGTCCTCCTACGAGCAGTACTTC. It is translated as CATSRSPTRSSYEQYF. This chain connects TRBV15 to TRBJ2-7; D perhaps matches TRBD2 (6 bases). V dropped 3 bases and J dropped 0 bases, with 15 bases sitting between them. CDR3 length equals 16 residues. CDR1 LNHNV and CDR2 YYDKDF come from the germline V gene (reference sequence).

CDR3 sequence reads: CASSRDRTDTQYF. For the CDR3, the DNA is TGTGCCAGCAGTCGGGACAGAACAGATACGCAGTATTTT. The chain combines TRBV12-3 or TRBV12-4 with TRBJ2-3; 7 bases match TRBD1. V trimming: 5 bases; J trimming: 3 bases; junction bases outside the gene matches: 2. The CDR3 is 13 residues long.

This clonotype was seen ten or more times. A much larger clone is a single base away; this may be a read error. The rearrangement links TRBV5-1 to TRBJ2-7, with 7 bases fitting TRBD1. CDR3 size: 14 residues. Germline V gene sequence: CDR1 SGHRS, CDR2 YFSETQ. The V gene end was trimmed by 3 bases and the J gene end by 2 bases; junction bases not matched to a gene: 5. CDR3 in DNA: TGCGCCAGCAGCTGGGCCGGGACAGCCTACGAGCAGTACTTC. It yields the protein CASSWAGTAYEQYF.